Below are 30 T cell receptor beta chains sequenced from a single sample in a study of cytomegalovirus exposure and HLA in healthy donors. Use of 60 Vbeta and 13 Jbeta primers characterized the PCR. Data came from immunoSEQ multiplex PCR; TCRdb stores just in-frame clones and leaves some out. The sample lists approximately 130,000 clones, nearly 80% occurring once. The sequenced sample was PBMCs. The receptors come from a woman aged 40 to 50 in good health and CMV-seronegative.

This clone was recorded once. The V call is TRBV2, the J call TRBJ2-1; 8 nucleotides line up with TRBD2. Germline V lookup: CDR1 SNHLY, CDR2 FYNNEI. The CDR3 totals 11 residues. V gave up 10 bases and J gave up 12 bases; unmatched junction bases: 8. CDR3 protein: CATRREGGQFF. CDR3 nucleotide sequence: TGTGCCACCCGCCGGGAGGGAGGGCAGTTCTTC. The whole variable domain, filled in from reference TRBV2 and TRBJ2-1, reads EPEVTQTPSHQVTQMGQEVILRCVPISNHLYFYWYRQILGQKVEFLVSFYNNEISEKSEIFDDQFSVERPDGSNFTLKIRSTKLEDSAMYFCATRREGGQFFGPGTRLTVL.

This sequence joins TRBV19 and TRBJ2-7; TRBD2 agrees at 8 bases. Germline V gene data show CDR1 as LNHDA and CDR2 as SQIVND (reference sequence). This CDR3 contains 12 residues. CDR3 sequence reads: CAAGAAPYEQYF. The CDR3 bases are TGTGCAGCGGGGGCCGCGCCCTACGAGCAGTACTTC.

This rearrangement joins TRBV28 to TRBJ1-4; 8 bases align to TRBD1. CDR3 length: 14 residues. Germline V gene data show CDR1 as MDHEN and CDR2 as SYDVKM. After removal of 5 bases from V and 7 bases from J, the junction contained 6 bases not matched to a gene. CDR3 in amino acids: CASSPGQDREKLFF. The CDR3 nucleotides are TGTGCCAGCAGTCCGGGACAGGACCGTGAAAAACTGTTTTTT.

In this sample, this clone turned up a few times. CDR3 sequence (DNA): TGTGCCAGCAGTCCGGGGGTTACGCAGTATTTT. Residues: CASSPGVTQYF. The V call is TRBV14, the J call TRBJ2-3; D possibly corresponds to TRBD2 (6 bases). Germline V CDR1 and CDR2: SGHDN, FVKESK. The CDR3 is made up of 11 amino acids. The V and J ends lost 6 bases and 8 bases respectively, with 9 bases between them.

V usage is TRBV27 and J usage is TRBJ2-7, with 7 bases that match TRBD1. The CDR3 spans 14 residues. The germline V gene has CDR1 MNHEY and CDR2 SMNVEV (reference sequence). V dropped 4 bases and J dropped 2; count of bases not matched to a gene: 5. The CDR3 DNA is TGTGCCAGCAGTTCGGGCAGGGGGACCTACGAGCAGTACTTC. Protein product: CASSSGRGTYEQYF.

Only one count was recorded for this clone. At one end the junction does not follow the germline gene, possibly because of a read error. The chain has TRBV7-9 and TRBJ1-1; weak D call: TRBD1 (6 bases). Germline values: CDR1 SEHNR, CDR2 FQNEAQ (reference sequence). The CDR3 spans 15 residues. The CDR3 region has the DNA TGTTCCAGCAGCTTATCAGAGGAGTGGGACATGCGGGCTTTCTTT. Its translation: CSSSLSEEWDMRAFF.

This clone was recorded once. As DNA, the CDR3 is TGTGCCAGCAGCTCGGGACTAGCGTACGAGCAGTACTTC. Amino acids: CASSSGLAYEQYF. This chain connects TRBV11-2 to TRBJ2-7, with 10 positions matching TRBD2. There are 13 residues in the CDR3. From germline, CDR1 is SGHAT and CDR2 FQNNGV. V trimming: 4 bases; J trimming: 4 bases; junction bases outside the gene matches: 1.

The chain carries TRBV9 and TRBJ2-3; possible D gene TRBD2, 5 bases. The germline V gene has CDR1 SGDLS and CDR2 YYNGEE. The V and J ends lost 7 bases and 5 bases respectively, with 14 bases between them. The CDR3 has 13 residues. CDR3 bases: TGTGCCAGCTCCCCGTCACGGGGAGATACGCAGTATTTT. Its protein is CASSPSRGDTQYF.

The chain is built from TRBV11-2 and TRBJ1-2; D unresolved. CDR1 is SGHAT and CDR2 is FQNNGV in the germline V gene. This CDR3 is built from 14 residues. V shed 1 base and J shed 7 bases, with 13 bases lying between them. CDR3 protein: CASSLGPEAGGYTF. The CDR3 coding sequence is TGTGCCAGCAGCTTAGGGCCGGAGGCGGGTGGCTACACCTTC.

On this clone: A read error may produce the germline difference seen at one junction end. The CDR3 sequence: CSSSLGPAGGETQYF. The DNA for the CDR3 is TGTTCCAGCAGCTTAGGGCCCGCAGGGGGAGAGACCCAGTACTTC. The chain employs TRBV7-9 and TRBJ2-5, with TRBD1 identical over 7 bases. CDR1 is SEHNR, CDR2 FQNEAQ, per germline (reference sequence). The CDR3 runs to 15 residues.

V and J are TRBV28 and TRBJ2-1, with 8 bases identical to TRBD2. The CDR3 spans 15 residues. Germline CDR1 and CDR2: MDHEN and SYDVKM. Trimming removed 5 bases from V and 7 bases from J; junction bases left unmatched: 10. As DNA, the CDR3 is TGTGCCAGCAGTCCGTCAGCGGGAGTGAGGAATGAGCAGTTCTTC. Translated, it gives CASSPSAGVRNEQFF.

The gene calls are TRBV19 and TRBJ2-1; the D gene is possibly TRBD1 (6 bases). With 1 base removed from V and 5 bases from J, the gap between germline ends came to 12 bases. Per the germline V gene, CDR1 is LNHDA and CDR2 is SQIVND (reference sequence). The CDR3 is made up of 15 amino acids. The CDR3 DNA sequence: TGTGCCAGTAGTATAGGGACAGCGCGGGACAATGAGCAGTTCTTC. It encodes CASSIGTARDNEQFF.

This chain uses TRBV10-1 with TRBJ2-2, with 9 bases identical to TRBD1. V trimming: 4 bases; J trimming: 5 bases; junction bases outside the gene matches: 11. The CDR3 spans 17 residues. Germline V CDR1 and CDR2: WNHNN, SYGVQD (reference sequence). CDR3 in amino acids: CASSAFLGQGGTGELFF. The CDR3 region has the DNA TGCGCCAGCAGTGCGTTTTTGGGACAGGGTGGAACCGGGGAGCTGTTTTTT.

The genes are TRBV5-6 and TRBJ2-3; a weak D match, TRBD2 (6 bases). This CDR3 has 14 amino acids. Germline CDR1 SGHDT, CDR2 YYEEEE. Trimming pared 4 bases from V and 5 bases from J, leaving 14 bases between. The CDR3 here is CASSPRRAGDTQYF. Here the CDR3 DNA reads TGTGCCAGCAGCCCCCGGAGGGCCGGAGATACGCAGTATTTT.

This clone has a single count. This chain connects TRBV19 to TRBJ2-7; no clear D gene. Germline V gene lookup returns CDR1 LNHDA and CDR2 SQIVND (reference sequence). The CDR3 has 13 residues. V lost 5 bases and J lost 2, with 10 bases in between. The CDR3 region is CASSWAQTYEQYF. For the CDR3, the DNA is TGTGCCAGTAGTTGGGCACAGACCTACGAGCAGTACTTC.

The chain joins TRBV7-2 to TRBJ2-7, with D tentatively TRBD1 (6 bases). Germline V gene data show CDR1 as SGHTA and CDR2 as FQGNSA. V was shortened by 4 bases and J by 2 bases, with 15 bases between the two germline ends. CDR3 length: 15 residues. This CDR3 reads CASSSGDRTTYEQYF. In nucleotides, the CDR3 is TGTGCCAGCAGCTCCGGAGACAGGACCACCTACGAGCAGTACTTC.

This clone has just a few counts. V gene TRBV4-3 combines with J gene TRBJ1-5; no reliable D call. The V end lost 0 bases, the J end lost 6 bases, and 9 bases lay between the germline ends. The CDR3 covers 14 residues. Germline V gene data show CDR1 as LGHNA and CDR2 as YSLEER. As DNA, the CDR3 is TGCGCCAGCAGCCAAGAGGAGACCGTTCAGCCCCAGCATTTT. Residues: CASSQEETVQPQHF.

This rearrangement joins TRBV28 to TRBJ2-3; 9 bases are shared with TRBD1. The CDR3 has 16 residues. V trimming: 5 bases; J trimming: 3 bases; junction bases outside the gene matches: 9. CDR1 and CDR2 (germline): MDHEN, SYDVKM. The CDR3 nucleotides are TGTGCCAGCAGTCCTAACAGGGGGCGTAGGACAGATACGCAGTATTTT. This codes for CASSPNRGRRTDTQYF.

V is TRBV9 and J is TRBJ2-5, with TRBD2 matching over 7 bases. The J call may be mistaken, given a closer DNA end match to TRBJ2-7. The CDR3 consists of 15 residues. The V gene's germline CDR1 is SGDLS and CDR2 YYNGEE. The CDR3 here is CASSEEGGSGYEQYF. The CDR3, as DNA: TGTGCCAGCAGCGAGGAGGGCGGGAGTGGCTACGAGCAGTACTTC.

The chain combines TRBV5-1 with TRBJ2-7, with 10 bases that match TRBD2. After removal of 7 bases from V and 7 bases from J, the junction contained 11 bases not matched to a gene. There are 14 residues in the CDR3. The germline CDR1 and CDR2 sequences are SGHRS and YFSETQ. This chain's CDR3 is CASRTVLAGREQYF. CDR3 coding DNA: TGCGCCAGCCGTACTGTACTAGCGGGACGGGAGCAGTACTTC. Drawing the rest from reference TRBV5-1 and TRBJ2-7, the complete variable domain is KAGVTQTPRYLIKTRGQQVTLSCSPISGHRSVSWYQQTPGQGLQFLFEYFSETQRNKGNFPGRFSGRQFSNSRSEMNVSTLELGDSALYLCASRTVLAGREQYFGPGTRLTVT.

The rearrangement links TRBV4-2 to TRBJ2-5; 9 bases agree with TRBD2. The germline V gene has CDR1 LGHNA and CDR2 YNFKEQ. V shed 1 base, J shed 2 bases, and the junction held 2 bases outside the gene matches. The CDR3 totals 15 residues. The CDR3 DNA follows: TGTGCCAGCAGCCAAGTAGCGGGGGCTCAAGAGACCCAGTACTTC. Translated: CASSQVAGAQETQYF.

The J gene is TRBJ1-1, the V gene TRBV9; D is unclear. This CDR3 has 14 amino acids. Deletions cut 0 bases from V and 1 base from J, with 7 bases between. The germline V gene encodes CDR1 SGDLS and CDR2 YYNGEE. The DNA of the CDR3 is TGTGCCAGCAGCGTAGGAACAGCGAACACTGAAGCTTTCTTT. This encodes CASSVGTANTEAFF.

This clone has just one count. The V and J genes are TRBV5-1 and TRBJ2-5; the match to TRBD1 covers 11 bases. The J call may be incorrect, as the DNA end agrees better with TRBJ2-7. The CDR3 is 14 amino acids. Germline V CDR1 and CDR2: SGHRS, YFSETQ. The CDR3 loop reads CASSTGTGGYEQYF. CDR3 coding DNA: TGCGCCAGCAGCACGGGGACAGGGGGCTACGAGCAGTACTTC.

This clone has just one count. This chain connects TRBV7-9 to TRBJ2-7, with 9 bases identical to TRBD2. Looked up from germline, CDR1 is SEHNR and CDR2 is FQNEAQ (reference sequence). The J segment lost 3 bases and the V segment lost 5 bases, leaving 8 bases of the junction unmatched. The CDR3 has 15 amino acids. The CDR3 DNA follows: TGTGCCAGCAGCCCCGGGGTAGCGGGAGACTACGAGCAGTACTTC. Its protein product is CASSPGVAGDYEQYF. Drawing the rest from reference TRBV7-9 and TRBJ2-7, the complete variable domain is DTGVSQNPRHKITKRGQNVTFRCDPISEHNRLYWYRQTLGQGPEFLTYFQNEAQLEKSRLLSDRFSAERPKGSFSTLEIQRTEQGDSAMYLCASSPGVAGDYEQYFGPGTRLTVT.

The chain carries TRBV19 and TRBJ2-5; 11 bases agree with TRBD2. The DNA end favors TRBJ2-7, so the J call may be wrong. The CDR3 covers 15 residues. Germline assignment: CDR1 LNHDA and CDR2 SQIVND (reference sequence). The DNA for the CDR3 is TGTGCCAGTAGTATGGTTAGCGGGAGGGGCAACGAGCAGTACTTC. It translates to CASSMVSGRGNEQYF.

As for this clone: A junction boundary mismatches the germline segment, possibly from a read error. This chain joins TRBV27 and TRBJ2-6, with TRBD1 as a possible D gene (5 bases). Germline V gene data show CDR1 as MNHEY and CDR2 as SMNVEV (reference sequence). This CDR3 region has 18 residues. CDR3 bases: TGTGCCAGCAGTTTATCGTATGGATACCACTCTGGGGCCAACGGCCTGACTTTC. As protein: CASSLSYGYHSGANGLTF. Looking up the rest from reference TRBV27 and TRBJ2-6 gives the full variable domain: EAQVTQNPRYLITVTGKKLTVTCSQNMNHEYMSWYRQDPGLGLRQIYYSMNVEVTDKGDVPEGYKVSRKEKRNFPLILESPSPNQTSLYFCASSLSYGYHSGANGLTFGAGSRLTVL.

The chain couples TRBV15 to TRBJ2-3; 8 bases map to TRBD1. This CDR3 is 16 amino acids long. Germline V gene data show CDR1 as LNHNV and CDR2 as YYDKDF (reference sequence). Trimming removed 0 bases from V and 1 base from J; junction bases left unmatched: 3. CDR3 sequence (DNA): TGTGCCACCAGCAGAGATAGGACAGGGCGCACAGATACGCAGTATTTT. Translation gives CATSRDRTGRTDTQYF.

As to this clone: The final CDR3 position lacks the conserved phenylalanine or tryptophan, pointing to a likely read error. This chain uses TRBV28 with TRBJ1-2, with 8 bases matching TRBD1. CDR1 MDHEN and CDR2 SYDVKM come from the germline V gene. V shed 3 bases and J 4 bases; nucleotides not matched to a gene: 4. The CDR3 consists of 14 residues. The CDR3 sequence: CASSLLGQVYGYTL. The CDR3 DNA reads TGTGCCAGCAGTTTGTTGGGACAGGTCTATGGCTACACCCTC.

This chain links TRBV7-9 with TRBJ1-2; D may be TRBD1 (5 bases). The germline V gene encodes CDR1 SEHNR and CDR2 FQNEAQ (reference sequence). The V end lost 1 base, the J end lost 6 bases, and 9 bases lay between the germline ends. This CDR3 region has 13 residues. The CDR3 is CASSLDRSHGYTF. CDR3 DNA sequence: TGTGCCAGCAGCTTAGACAGGTCGCATGGCTACACCTTC.

V gene TRBV6-1 combines with J gene TRBJ2-7; D might be TRBD2 (7 bases). The CDR3 has 14 residues. Trimming left V 4 bases short and J 4 bases short, with 14 bases between. CDR1 is MNHNS, CDR2 SASEGT, per germline. CDR3 in amino acids: CASSVREGGYEQYF. The CDR3 DNA reads as TGTGCCAGCAGTGTCCGTGAGGGGGGGTACGAGCAGTACTTC.